This passage covers 11 T cell receptor beta chains from one sample sequenced in a study of blood T cells in healthy people across ages. It was with a sample-barcoded 5' primer and a J-beta primer mix that a second PCR of about 6 to 11 cycles was run. TCRdb re-called the 5' RACE reads through MiXCR, storing one row per CDR3 protein. The data show about 670,000 distinct CDR3 sequences, approximately 40% seen once. The specimen was blood. The receptor source for this set is a man aged 80 or over in good health.

This chain connects TRBV5-1 to TRBJ2-5; TRBD2 matches 7 bases. Germline V CDR1 and CDR2: SGHRS, YFSETQ. After removal of 0 bases from V and 11 bases from J, the junction contained 10 bases not matched to a gene. CDR3 length equals 14 residues. The CDR3 nucleotides read TGCGCCAGCAGCTTGGACAGCGGGGTGGTTGAGCAGTACTTC. Residues: CASSLDSGVVEQYF.

The chain is built from TRBV2 and TRBJ2-3; D might be TRBD1 (7 bases). This CDR3 is built from 15 residues. Per germline, CDR1 SNHLY and CDR2 FYNNEI. V lost 4 bases to trimming and J lost 3 bases, with 14 bases between them. This CDR3 reads CASSGQGGQTDTQYF. In DNA form, the CDR3 reads TGTGCCAGCAGTGGTCAGGGGGGCCAGACAGATACGCAGTATTTT.

This clonotype came up a few times. The chain is built from TRBV6-1 and TRBJ2-7; D is perhaps TRBD1 or TRBD2 (8 bases each). Germline V lookup: CDR1 MNHNS, CDR2 SASEGT. Deletions cut 6 bases from V and 1 base from J, with 31 bases between. The CDR3 is 20 amino acids. The CDR3 protein is CASRKQRGQGRTSRSYEQYF. The CDR3 DNA reads as TGTGCCAGCAGGAAACAAAGAGGACAGGGAAGGACTAGCCGTTCCTACGAGCAGTACTTC.

This clonotype was observed many times. The chain has TRBV7-2 and TRBJ1-4, with a tentative D call TRBD1 (6 bases). The V and J ends lost 5 bases and 10 bases respectively, with 17 bases between them. The CDR3 covers 14 residues. Germline V gene data show CDR1 as SGHTA and CDR2 as FQGNSA. CDR3 amino acids: CASSTADGTRKLFF. CDR3 sequence (DNA): TGTGCCAGCAGCACAGCGGACGGGACAAGAAAACTGTTTTTT. Looking up the rest from reference TRBV7-2 and TRBJ1-4 gives the full variable domain: GAGVSQSPSNKVTEKGKDVELRCDPISGHTALYWYRQSLGQGLEFLIYFQGNSAPDKSGLPSDRFSAERTGGSVSTLTIQRTQQEDSAVYLCASSTADGTRKLFFGSGTQLSVL.

The chain employs TRBV5-1 and TRBJ2-6; D might be TRBD1 (6 bases). The germline CDR1 and CDR2 sequences are SGHRS and YFSETQ. The V and J ends lost 4 bases and 0 bases respectively, with 14 bases between them. The CDR3 totals 17 residues. The CDR3 here is CASSARGALSGANVLTF. Written as DNA, the CDR3 is TGCGCCAGCAGCGCCAGGGGCGCCCTCTCTGGGGCCAACGTCCTGACTTTC. The full variable domain, its missing parts supplied by reference TRBV5-1 and TRBJ2-6, is KAGVTQTPRYLIKTRGQQVTLSCSPISGHRSVSWYQQTPGQGLQFLFEYFSETQRNKGNFPGRFSGRQFSNSRSEMNVSTLELGDSALYLCASSARGALSGANVLTFGAGSRLTVL.

The rearrangement joins TRBV9 to TRBJ2-4, with 10 positions matching TRBD2. Germline CDR1 and CDR2: SGDLS and YYNGEE. Trimming cost V 4 bases and J 5 bases; bases outside gene matches: 9. The CDR3 spans 16 residues. CDR3 DNA: TGTGCCAGCAGCACCGGACTAGCGGACCTGGAAAACATTCAGTACTTC. Encoded protein: CASSTGLADLENIQYF.

This clonotype has more than one count but fewer than ten. The chain employs TRBV12-3 or TRBV12-4 and TRBJ1-6; D gene uncertain. The CDR3 sequence is 14 residues long. V gave up 6 bases and J gave up 7 bases, with 13 bases separating them. For the CDR3, the DNA is TGTGCCAGCAGCCGGGAGAGGGCCAATTCACCCCTCCACTTT. This sequence encodes CASSRERANSPLHF.

This clonotype was picked up a small number of times. This chain connects TRBV25-1 to TRBJ1-5, with D perhaps matching TRBD1 (5 bases). Germline CDR1 and CDR2: MGHDK and SYGVNS. Trimming pared 2 bases from V and 3 bases from J, leaving 8 bases between. This CDR3 region has 14 residues. The CDR3, as DNA: TGTGCCAGCAGTGAACAGGGATTCAATCAGCCCCAGCATTTT. It encodes CASSEQGFNQPQHF.

Points on this clonotype: One end of the junction varies from germline; a read error may be responsible. The chain recombines TRBV12-3 or TRBV12-4 with TRBJ1-5; TRBD1 matches at 8 bases. The CDR3 length is 15 residues. CDR3 nucleotides: TGTGCCGGCAGTTTAAACAGGGGGTCAACTCAGCCCCAGCATTTT. Its protein product is CAGSLNRGSTQPQHF.

This chain connects TRBV29-1 to TRBJ2-2; weak D call: TRBD2 (5 bases). Trimming pared 7 bases from V and 0 bases from J, leaving 15 bases between. The CDR3 sequence is 15 residues long. CDR1 and CDR2 (germline): SQVTM, ANQGSEA. The CDR3 bases are TGCAGCGCTGAGAACACTAGATCGAACACCGGGGAGCTGTTTTTT. It encodes CSAENTRSNTGELFF.

The J gene is TRBJ1-1, the V gene TRBV10-2; no definite D call. The CDR3 consists of 16 residues. V lost 0 bases to trimming and J lost 0 bases, with 11 bases between them. Germline CDR1 reads WSHSY; CDR2 reads SAAADI. Here the CDR3 reads CASSESSSQMNTEAFF. The CDR3 DNA reads as TGCGCCAGCAGTGAGTCAAGTTCACAAATGAACACTGAAGCTTTCTTT.